This TCR beta chain was documented in a study of T cells in Graves' hyperthyroidism and ophthalmopathy. Across the study: Pretreatment peripheral blood was obtained at initial diagnosis. Study-level results: Blood also carried most thyroid clonotypes expanded above 0.001.

This clonotype has at least ten counts. Antigen: not known. Ophthalmopathy patients all had a Clinical Activity Score of at least 3, a NOSPECS grade of at least 4 and disease under 3 months old. Those patients with uncontrolled infection, other autoimmune disease, pregnancy or lactation were excluded. Amplified TCR beta CDR3 regions came from RNA transcripts. The HTBI primer set was used in a first-round RT-PCR of the TCR CDR3. TCRdb re-derived calls from the multiplex PCR reads in MiXCR, one entry per CDR3 protein. The sample lists about 380,000 distinct CDR3 sequences; more than 14% were seen once. CDR1 is GTSNPN, CDR2 SVGIG, per germline (reference sequence). The CDR3 contains 15 residues. V was trimmed by 0 bases and J by 10 bases, leaving 16 bases between them.

The TCR comes from a woman aged 25 to 39 with Graves' ophthalmopathy. Sequences were obtained from blood. The chain couples TRBV30 to TRBJ1-6, with TRBD1 as a possible D gene (6 bases). This CDR3 is CAWSVQRTVGSPLHF. The CDR3 bases are TGTGCCTGGAGTGTACAGAGGACAGTGGGGTCACCCCTCCACTTT.